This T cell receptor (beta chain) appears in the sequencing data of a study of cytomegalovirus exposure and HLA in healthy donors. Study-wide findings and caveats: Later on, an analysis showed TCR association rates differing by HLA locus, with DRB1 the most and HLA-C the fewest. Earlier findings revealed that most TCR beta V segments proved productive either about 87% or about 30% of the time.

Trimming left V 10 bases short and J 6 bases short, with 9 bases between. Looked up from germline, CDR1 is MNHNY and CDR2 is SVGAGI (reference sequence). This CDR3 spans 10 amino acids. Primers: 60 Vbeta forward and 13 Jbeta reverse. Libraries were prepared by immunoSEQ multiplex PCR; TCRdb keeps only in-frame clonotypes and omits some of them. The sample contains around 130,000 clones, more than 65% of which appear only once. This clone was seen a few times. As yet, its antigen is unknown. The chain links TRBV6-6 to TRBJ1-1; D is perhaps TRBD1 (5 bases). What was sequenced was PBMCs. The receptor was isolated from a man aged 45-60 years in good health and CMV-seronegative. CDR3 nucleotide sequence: TGTGCCACCGGGACTTCTGAAGCTTTCTTT. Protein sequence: CATGTSEAFF.